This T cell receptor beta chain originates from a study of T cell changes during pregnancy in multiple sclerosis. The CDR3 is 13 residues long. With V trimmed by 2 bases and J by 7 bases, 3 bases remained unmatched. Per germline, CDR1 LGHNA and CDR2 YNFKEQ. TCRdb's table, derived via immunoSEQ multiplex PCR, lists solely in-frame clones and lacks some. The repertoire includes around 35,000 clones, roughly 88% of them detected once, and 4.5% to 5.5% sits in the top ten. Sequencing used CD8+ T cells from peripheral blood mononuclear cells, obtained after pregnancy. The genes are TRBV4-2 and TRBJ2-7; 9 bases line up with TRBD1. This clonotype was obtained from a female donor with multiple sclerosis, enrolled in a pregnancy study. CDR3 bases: TGTGCCAGCAGCCAATTGACAGGGGGTGAGCAGTACTTC. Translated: CASSQLTGGEQYF.